This TCR beta chain was identified in a study of naive CD8 T cells in extremely preterm neonates. Sequenced by immunoSEQ multiplex PCR; TCRdb stores in-frame clones only, minus some. Among almost 6,000 clones listed, about 97% were seen once. CDR3 length: 18 amino acids. Germline lookup yields CDR1 SGHDT and CDR2 YYEEEE. Between the trimmed V and J ends, which lost 0 bases and 1 base, there was a span of 17 bases. The sequence derives from a human donor in good health. The material sequenced was naive CD8+ T cells from blood. The gene calls are TRBV5-6 and TRBJ2-1, with no clear D. Written as DNA, the CDR3 is TGTGCCAGCAGCTTGGGGCCCCCCAGCGTCTCATCCTACAATGAGCAGTTCTTC. Translated: CASSLGPPSVSSYNEQFF.